A selection of T cell receptor beta chains follows, all from one sample in a study of T-cell reconstitution after alpha-beta-depleted transplantation in children. TCRdb re-called the PCR reads through MiXCR, storing one row per CDR3 protein. Counted here are a few hundred thousand distinct CDR3 sequences, around 16% occurring once; the ten biggest clones make up 25% to 30%. The source material was PBMCs, mostly from graft donor cells, sampled 360 days after TCRalphabeta/CD19-depleted stem cell transplant. The receptors shown here come from a boy under two years old who had a stem cell transplant for Wiskott-Aldrich syndrome, so the T cells may come from the graft donor. CDR3s include the opening cysteine and the closing phenylalanine or tryptophan. A D gene is named only where the DNA matches it firmly. Where a row states a size, it is once, few, many or the class of an expanded clone; other rows omit it.

d_call	v_call	clone_size	j_call	cdr3_aa	cdr3_nt
-	TRBV29-1	-	TRBJ2-1	CSVGRVGVYNEQFF	TGCAGCGTGGGCAGGGTAGGAGTTTACAATGAGCAGTTCTTC
-	TRBV28	-	TRBJ1-1	CASQRVPDAAFF	TGTGCCAGCCAAAGGGTCCCGGACGCGGCTTTCTTT
-	TRBV20-1	few	TRBJ2-5	CSSWGREQETQYF	TGCAGCTCCTGGGGGCGGGAGCAAGAGACCCAGTACTTC
TRBD2	TRBV5-1	-	TRBJ2-5	CASSSGRGRETQYF	TGCGCCAGCAGCTCAGGGAGGGGACGGGAGACCCAGTACTTC
-	TRBV27	-	TRBJ2-7	CASSLTGKGKGEQYF	TGTGCCAGCAGTTTAACGGGAAAGGGGAAGGGCGAGCAGTACTTC
TRBD2	TRBV5-1	few	TRBJ2-7	CASSLAPGLAGISYEQYF	TGCGCCAGCAGCTTGGCCCCTGGACTAGCGGGGATTTCCTACGAGCAGTACTTC
TRBD2	TRBV15	many	TRBJ2-1	CATSTGLAGNEQFF	TGTGCCACCAGCACGGGACTAGCGGGGAATGAGCAGTTCTTC
-	TRBV24-1	few	TRBJ2-3	CATSGRSLDTQYF	TGTGCCACCAGTGGCCGGAGCTTAGATACGCAGTATTTT
-	TRBV12-3/TRBV12-4	-	TRBJ2-7	CASSRVPTYEQYF	TGTGCCAGCAGCCGGGTTCCCACCTACGAGCAGTACTTC
TRBD1	TRBV7-2	-	TRBJ1-5	CASSFGQGYQPQHF	TGTGCCAGCAGCTTTGGACAGGGCTATCAGCCCCAGCATTTT
TRBD1	TRBV11-2	many	TRBJ2-6	CASSSLPGTGGSGANVLTF	TGTGCCAGCAGCTCACTACCCGGGACAGGGGGCTCTGGGGCCAACGTCCTGACTTTC
-	TRBV2	-	TRBJ2-3	CASSVKLTSTDTQYF	TGTGCCAGCAGTGTAAAACTGACTAGCACAGATACGCAGTATTTT
-	TRBV2	few	TRBJ2-3	CASSESGVGTQYF	TGTGCCAGCAGTGAGAGTGGGGTGGGGACGCAGTATTTT
-	TRBV30	few	TRBJ1-2	CAWRTDGYGYTF	TGTGCCTGGAGGACGGATGGGTATGGCTACACCTTC
-	TRBV7-9	-	TRBJ2-1	CASSPLGLFEQFF	TGTGCCAGCAGCCCCTTAGGTCTGTTTGAGCAGTTCTTC
-	TRBV30	-	TRBJ2-7	CAWSVTGYEQYF	TGTGCCTGGAGTGTAACAGGCTACGAGCAGTACTTC
-	TRBV10-3	few	TRBJ2-5	CAISRSSLVLGETQYF	TGTGCCATCAGTCGTTCCTCACTAGTCCTGGGGGAGACCCAGTACTTC
TRBD2	TRBV20-1	once	TRBJ2-2	CSAILAGGTGELFF	TGCAGTGCAATCCTAGCGGGAGGTACCGGGGAGCTGTTTTTT
TRBD2	TRBV7-8	few	TRBJ2-7	CASSFLPGTNYEQYF	TGTGCCAGCAGCTTTCTACCAGGGACTAACTACGAGCAGTACTTC
-	TRBV12-3/TRBV12-4	few	TRBJ2-1	CASRLQTYNEQFF	TGTGCCAGCAGACTTCAAACCTACAATGAGCAGTTCTTC
-	TRBV7-9	-	TRBJ1-1	CASSLRVGSSAEAFF	TGTGCCAGCAGCTTAAGGGTAGGGTCGTCGGCTGAAGCTTTCTTT
TRBD1	TRBV29-1	few	TRBJ2-7	CSVEDVTGPFSYEQYF	TGCAGCGTTGAAGATGTGACAGGGCCCTTTTCCTACGAGCAGTACTTC
-	TRBV29-1	few	TRBJ2-1	CSVEGHGSLYNEQFF	TGCAGCGTTGAAGGGCACGGGAGTCTTTACAATGAGCAGTTCTTC
-	TRBV6-5	few	TRBJ2-5	CASSYSVFNRQETQYF	TGTGCCAGCAGTTACTCGGTTTTCAACAGGCAAGAGACCCAGTACTTC
TRBD1	TRBV20-1	-	TRBJ2-6	CSARRGTGSNVLTF	TGCAGTGCTAGAAGGGGGACAGGGTCCAACGTCCTGACTTTC
-	TRBV7-6	-	TRBJ2-4	CASSPKVNGNIQYF	TGTGCCAGCAGCCCCAAGGTCAATGGGAACATTCAGTACTTC
TRBD1	TRBV18	few	TRBJ2-2	CASAGTGEAGELFF	TGTGCCAGCGCCGGGACAGGGGAAGCCGGGGAGCTGTTTTTT
TRBD1	TRBV20-1	-	TRBJ2-5	CSAEDRGRETQYF	TGCAGTGCCGAGGACAGGGGGCGAGAGACCCAGTACTTC
-	TRBV5-6	many	TRBJ2-3	CASSFYAQNTDTQYF	TGTGCCAGCAGCTTCTATGCACAGAACACAGATACGCAGTATTTT
-	TRBV20-1	few	TRBJ2-7	CSARAQGTYEQYF	TGCAGTGCTAGAGCACAGGGAACCTACGAGCAGTACTTC
-	TRBV7-2	many	TRBJ1-1	CASSFQGNTEAFF	TGTGCCAGCAGTTTTCAGGGGAACACTGAAGCTTTCTTT
-	TRBV5-1	few	TRBJ2-1	CASSHWAVKGGEQFF	TGCGCCAGCAGTCACTGGGCTGTAAAGGGCGGTGAGCAGTTCTTC
-	TRBV24-1	-	TRBJ1-5	CATSDWDSNQPQHF	TGTGCCACCAGTGACTGGGACAGCAATCAGCCCCAGCATTTT
-	TRBV27	-	TRBJ2-7	CASSLQTGWGYEQYF	TGTGCCAGCAGTCTCCAGACAGGCTGGGGGTACGAGCAGTACTTC
-	TRBV7-9	-	TRBJ1-1	CASSFLTYMNTEAFF	TGTGCCAGCAGCTTTTTAACGTACATGAACACTGAAGCTTTCTTT
TRBD2	TRBV10-2	-	TRBJ2-7	CASRRERSSYEQYF	TGCGCCAGCAGGCGGGAGAGGAGCTCCTACGAGCAGTACTTC
TRBD2	TRBV10-3	-	TRBJ2-5	CAISPTQGGPQETQYF	TGTGCCATCAGCCCTACTCAGGGAGGGCCTCAAGAGACCCAGTACTTC
-	TRBV29-1	few	TRBJ2-3	CSSDTPGDTQYF	TGCAGCTCCGACACACCTGGGGATACGCAGTATTTT
-	TRBV29-1	few	TRBJ2-5	CSVDGLGRETQYF	TGCAGCGTTGATGGGCTGGGTCGGGAGACCCAGTACTTC
TRBD2	TRBV5-1	-	TRBJ2-1	CASLLASGSPYNEQFF	TGCGCCAGCCTGTTGGCTAGCGGGTCCCCCTACAATGAGCAGTTCTTC
TRBD2	TRBV29-1	few	TRBJ2-3	CSVVGPARGSTDTQYF	TGCAGCGTTGTGGGCCCCGCGCGGGGGAGCACAGATACGCAGTATTTT
TRBD1	TRBV10-3	-	TRBJ2-2	CAISEEGRGSGELFF	TGTGCCATCAGTGAGGAGGGCAGGGGGTCCGGGGAGCTGTTTTTT
-	TRBV4-3	-	TRBJ2-1	CASSQGPSTEQFF	TGCGCCAGCAGCCAAGGTCCCAGCACTGAGCAGTTCTTC
-	TRBV25-1	-	TRBJ2-4	CAREQPYFIAKNIQYF	TGTGCCAGGGAACAACCTTACTTTATAGCCAAAAACATTCAGTACTTC
TRBD2	TRBV5-1	few	TRBJ2-1	CASSLALAGVGEQFF	TGCGCCAGCAGCTTGGCCCTAGCGGGAGTAGGTGAGCAGTTCTTC
TRBD1	TRBV3-1	few	TRBJ2-2	CASSLRDRANTGELFF	TGTGCCAGCAGCCTAAGGGACAGGGCTAACACCGGGGAGCTGTTTTTT
TRBD2	TRBV12-3/TRBV12-4	few	TRBJ2-1	CASSPVVGSGGQFF	TGTGCCAGCAGTCCAGTCGTTGGTAGCGGGGGGCAGTTCTTC
-	TRBV6-5	-	TRBJ2-5	CASSYSDLWETQYF	TGTGCCAGCAGTTACTCAGATCTGTGGGAGACCCAGTACTTC
-	TRBV20-1	-	TRBJ2-7	CSARDPRGALLRDEQYF	TGCAGTGCTAGGGACCCCAGGGGGGCCCTCTTGAGAGACGAGCAGTACTTC
-	TRBV28	few	TRBJ1-4	CASSEGWSEKLFF	TGTGCCAGCAGTGAGGGTTGGAGTGAAAAACTGTTTTTT
-	TRBV3-1	once	TRBJ1-2	CASSHLTGIYGYTF	TGTGCCAGCAGCCATCTGACAGGCATCTATGGCTACACCTTC
-	TRBV5-1	few	TRBJ2-3	CASSSKAGVQGTDTQYF	TGCGCCAGCAGTTCGAAAGCAGGGGTTCAAGGCACAGATACGCAGTATTTT
-	TRBV20-1	-	TRBJ1-1	CSARDPVDTEAFF	TGCAGTGCTAGAGATCCTGTTGACACTGAAGCTTTCTTT